What follows is one TCR beta chain and its context. Its specificity is not known. This record comes from a study of blood T cells in healthy people across ages. Overall study results and limits: Shifts in expanded clonotypes may have been confounded by donor CMV status, which was unknown.

V lost 6 bases and J lost 5; bases outside the gene matches: 5. The germline V gene encodes CDR1 SNHLY and CDR2 FYNNEI. The CDR3 has 15 amino acids. Together with a sample-barcoded 5' primer, a J-beta primer mix was included in a second PCR lasting about 7 to 12 cycles. Per sample, CDR3-containing paired-end reads numbered at least 2.5 million. Via MiXCR, TCRdb re-called the 5' RACE reads, giving one row per CDR3 protein. The profile shows approximately 360,000 distinct CDR3 sequences, roughly half of them singletons. This clonotype was obtained from a man in his 60s in good health. Sequencing used blood. The rearrangement joins TRBV2 to TRBJ2-3, with TRBD2 identical over 13 bases. The CDR3: CASRTSGGHGDTQYF. The CDR3 nucleotides are TGTGCCAGCAGGACTAGCGGGGGGCATGGAGATACGCAGTATTTT.